The sequence of this T cell receptor beta chain was determined in a study of blood T cell repertoires in COVID-19. About the research overall: Material from acute and convalescent COVID-19 was sourced from the United States, Italy and Spain. In each case, the material was cDNA or gDNA derived from T cells, B-cell-depleted T cells, or PBMCs.

This clone was observed once. Original data processing: Amplified reference gene primers provided the basis for estimating nucleated cell counts. Data came from immunoSEQ multiplex PCR; TCRdb stores just in-frame clones and leaves some out. The V and J calls and clone size come from that table; D and trimming were worked out from the DNA. This sample has about 300,000 clones, with nearly 90% found just once. This CDR3 region has 12 residues. J lost 8 bases, V lost 6 bases, and 2 bases had no gene match. This TCR came from a woman aged 25-40 years with COVID-19, enrolled during active disease. The chain joins TRBV12-3 or TRBV12-4 to TRBJ1-5; 9 positions match TRBD1. The sequenced sample consisted of peripheral blood. The CDR3 reads CASRTGGEPQHF. DNA for the CDR3: TGTGCCAGCAGGACAGGGGGAGAGCCCCAGCATTTT.